Below are 7 T cell receptor beta chains sequenced from a single sample in a study of STAT5B mutations in CD4+ large granular lymphocyte leukemia. TCRdb keeps only in-frame clones here, not all; method: immunoSEQ multiplex PCR. The sample holds approximately 30,000 clones, approximately 82% seen once. Material for sequencing was CD4+ T cells from blood buffy coats. Receptor source: a human donor in good health.

The genes are TRBV20-1 and TRBJ1-5; D remains ambiguous. Germline V gives CDR1 DFQATT, CDR2 SNEGSKA (reference sequence). V shed 3 bases and J shed 5 bases, with 5 bases lying between them. The CDR3 has 11 residues. CDR3 nucleotide sequence: TGCAGTGCTAGTAAAGATCAGCCCCAGCATTTT. Encoded protein: CSASKDQPQHF.

The chain employs TRBV6-1 and TRBJ2-7; 11 positions agree with TRBD1. From germline, CDR1 is MNHNS and CDR2 SASEGT. Trimming removed 7 bases from V and 5 bases from J; junction bases left unmatched: 10. The CDR3 length is 15 residues. The CDR3 bases are TGTGCCAGCATGCTATGGGGACAGGGGGTCGACGAGCAGTACTTC. Translating it yields CASMLWGQGVDEQYF.

J is TRBJ2-3 and V is TRBV9; no firm D call. The CDR3 is made up of 13 amino acids. The V gene's germline CDR1 is SGDLS and CDR2 YYNGEE. Trimming cost V 4 bases and J 5 bases, with 11 bases left between them. CDR3 DNA sequence: TGTGCCAGCAGCTTCTGGGCACGAGATACGCAGTATTTT. This sequence encodes CASSFWARDTQYF.

This chain joins TRBV7-2 and TRBJ2-5; D tentatively reads TRBD1 or TRBD2 (6 bases each). Trimming left V 5 bases short and J 5 bases short, with 21 bases between. The CDR3 consists of 16 residues. The germline gives CDR1 SGHTA, CDR2 FQGNSA. Written as DNA, the CDR3 is TGTGCCAGCAGCCCCCGTCCCCTGGGGGCGGGGGAGACCCAGTACTTC. Amino acid sequence: CASSPRPLGAGETQYF.

This clone was observed a few times. The sample contains more than one DNA sequence encoding this CDR3. This chain uses TRBV18 with TRBJ1-5, with D possibly TRBD1 on 5 matching bases. V was cut by 1 base and J by 6 bases, with 7 bases left in between. CDR1 is KGHSH, CDR2 LQKENI, per germline. CDR3 length: 13 amino acids. CDR3 bases: TGTGCCAGCTCACCACAGGGGCGTCAGCCCCAGCATTTT. It encodes CASSPQGRQPQHF.

The chain is built from TRBV7-9 and TRBJ1-1, with TRBD1 as a possible D gene (5 bases). The CDR3 spans 14 residues. Germline V gene lookup returns CDR1 SEHNR and CDR2 FQNEAQ (reference sequence). Trimming removed 1 base from V and 3 bases from J, with 9 bases in between. The CDR3 here is CASSLGPGHTEAFF. Here the CDR3 DNA reads TGTGCCAGCAGCTTAGGCCCAGGGCACACTGAAGCTTTCTTT. Using reference TRBV7-9 and TRBJ1-1 for the parts outside the CDR3, the full variable domain is DTGVSQNPRHKITKRGQNVTFRCDPISEHNRLYWYRQTLGQGPEFLTYFQNEAQLEKSRLLSDRFSAERPKGSFSTLEIQRTEQGDSAMYLCASSLGPGHTEAFFGQGTRLTVV.

Only one count was recorded for this clone. V gene TRBV4-1 combines with J gene TRBJ2-7, with D perhaps matching TRBD1 or TRBD2 (5 bases each). The V end lost 6 bases, the J end lost 0 bases, and 9 bases lay between the germline ends. CDR1 MGHRA and CDR2 YSYEKL come from the germline V gene. This CDR3 contains 13 residues. CDR3 amino acids: CASRGGGSYEQYF. CDR3 nucleotide sequence: TGCGCCAGCAGAGGTGGGGGCTCCTACGAGCAGTACTTC.